The 20 T cell receptor beta chains listed next were all sequenced from one sample in a study of cytomegalovirus exposure and HLA in healthy donors. Vbeta (60) and Jbeta (13) primers were used in the PCR. This table comes from immunoSEQ multiplex PCR, and its TCRdb copy is limited to in-frame clones, with some not included. The top ten clones hold around 5% of a sample with 100,000 to 150,000 clones, roughly a tenth of them seen once. The source material was PBMCs. These TCRs come from a woman aged 18-29 years in good health and CMV-seropositive.

The chain has TRBV5-6 and TRBJ2-5; 10 bases agree with TRBD1. With 4 bases clipped from V and 5 bases from J, the junction kept 8 bases outside the gene matches. Germline V gene data show CDR1 as SGHDT and CDR2 as YYEEEE. The CDR3 runs 15 residues. The CDR3 nucleotides are TGTGCCAGCAGCCCGACAGGGGGCCTGCGGGAGACCCAGTACTTC. Translation: CASSPTGGLRETQYF.

The chain couples TRBV2 to TRBJ2-3; D might be TRBD2 (5 bases). V was shortened by 5 bases and J by 0 bases, with 9 bases between the two germline ends. CDR1 and CDR2 from the germline V gene are SNHLY and FYNNEI. The CDR3 is 14 amino acids. This CDR3 is CASSTRPSTDTQYF. CDR3 sequence (DNA): TGTGCCAGCAGTACTAGGCCTAGCACAGATACGCAGTATTTT.

This clone was observed a handful of times. V is TRBV6-5 and J is TRBJ2-2, with D maybe TRBD1 (6 bases). Trimming stripped 6 bases from V and 7 bases from J, with 18 bases between. The CDR3 length is 15 residues. Germline CDR1 and CDR2: MNHEY and SVGAGI. The CDR3 here is CASRLSGQPSGELFF. The CDR3 DNA reads as TGTGCCAGCAGACTCAGCGGACAGCCTAGCGGGGAGCTGTTTTTT.

The rearrangement uses TRBV4-2 and TRBJ2-5; D unresolved. The end of the DNA is better explained by TRBJ2-7, so the J call may be wrong. CDR3 length equals 13 residues. CDR1 is LGHNA, CDR2 YNFKEQ, per germline. CDR3 coding DNA: TGTGCCAGCAGCCAAGTAGAGTCCTACGAGCAGTACTTC. Protein sequence: CASSQVESYEQYF.

This chain connects TRBV19 to TRBJ1-1; D uncertain. The germline V and J ends were trimmed by 3 bases and 7 bases, with 9 bases remaining between them. The CDR3 runs to 12 residues. Germline loops: CDR1 LNHDA, CDR2 SQIVND (reference sequence). For the CDR3, the DNA is TGTGCCAGTAGTATCGAGGGCTTTGAAGCTTTCTTT. Its translation: CASSIEGFEAFF.

The chain links TRBV6-4 to TRBJ2-6; 9 nucleotides match TRBD1. The ends lost 6 bases at V and 0 bases at J; junction bases unmatched: 15. CDR1 and CDR2 (germline): MRHNA, SNTAGT. The CDR3 is 20 amino acids. CDR3 nucleotides: TGTGCCAGCAGGGAGGAGGGACAGGGAGTCCCCTTCTCTGGGGCCAACGTCCTGACTTTC. This codes for CASREEGQGVPFSGANVLTF.

Only a few counts were recorded for this clone. An end of the junction differs from the germline gene, which may be a read error. This specimen includes other DNA sequences encoding the same CDR3. V is TRBV4-1 and J is TRBJ2-3, with 10 bases fitting TRBD2. From germline, CDR1 is MGHRA and CDR2 YSYEKL. The CDR3 is made up of 16 amino acids. The CDR3 DNA reads TGCGCCAGCAGTCAAGTAGCTAGCGGGAGTACAGATACGCAGTATTTT. Its protein product is CASSQVASGSTDTQYF.

J is TRBJ2-6 and V is TRBV28, with D perhaps matching TRBD1 (5 bases). Germline lookup yields CDR1 MDHEN and CDR2 SYDVKM. Trimming shortened V by 5 bases and J by 0 bases, and 11 bases separated the two germline ends. This CDR3 has 16 amino acids. This CDR3 reads CASSPRQSSGANVLTF. The CDR3 DNA sequence: TGTGCCAGCAGTCCTCGACAGAGCTCTGGGGCCAACGTCCTGACTTTC.

This clone was seen only a few times. The rearrangement uses TRBV29-1 and TRBJ2-1; the match to TRBD2 covers 12 bases. CDR1 is SQVTM and CDR2 is ANQGSEA in the germline V gene. The trim removed 1 base at V and 9 bases at J, leaving 4 bases unmatched. The CDR3 has 14 residues. CDR3: CSVEGTSGIVEQFF. CDR3 coding DNA: TGCAGCGTTGAAGGGACTAGCGGGATTGTTGAGCAGTTCTTC.

CDR3: CASSLALIAGGTSYNEQFF. The CDR3, as DNA: TGTGCCAGCAGCTTAGCGCTAATCGCGGGAGGCACCTCCTACAATGAGCAGTTCTTC. The gene calls are TRBV7-2 and TRBJ2-1; 8 nucleotides line up with TRBD2. CDR1 and CDR2 from the germline V gene are SGHTA and FQGNSA. V shed 0 bases, J shed 0 bases, and the junction held 10 bases outside the gene matches. The CDR3 contains 19 residues.

This clone showed up just a few times. The chain links TRBV4-1 to TRBJ1-3; the match to TRBD1 covers 7 bases. The CDR3 covers 15 residues. Germline CDR1 reads MGHRA; CDR2 reads YSYEKL. V lost 4 bases to trimming and J lost 6 bases; unmatched junction nucleotides: 9. This CDR3 is CASSPTGERTNTIYF. DNA of the CDR3: TGCGCCAGCAGCCCTACAGGGGAGAGGACAAACACCATATATTTT.

The chain has TRBV5-4 and TRBJ2-1; 10 bases are shared with TRBD1. The V gene's germline CDR1 is SGHNT and CDR2 YYREEE (reference sequence). V lost 4 bases, J lost 7 bases, and 8 bases stayed unmatched. The CDR3 consists of 15 residues. CDR3 DNA: TGTGCCAGCAGCGCCCGACAGGGGGCGCGTAATGAGCAGTTCTTC. This gives the protein CASSARQGARNEQFF.

This clone was detected a few times. The V call is TRBV6-6, the J call TRBJ1-5; 11 nucleotides agree with TRBD1. The trim removed 6 bases at V and 4 bases at J, leaving 8 bases unmatched. This CDR3 region has 16 residues. Germline lookup yields CDR1 MNHNY and CDR2 SVGAGI (reference sequence). In DNA form, the CDR3 reads TGTGCCAGCAGGGATTCTGGGACAGGGGGGAATCAGCCCCAGCATTTT. Its translation: CASRDSGTGGNQPQHF.

This clone has just a few counts. The chain is built from TRBV27 and TRBJ2-1; 13 bases match TRBD2. Germline loops: CDR1 MNHEY, CDR2 SMNVEV (reference sequence). There are 14 residues in the CDR3. Losses at the gene ends were 6 bases for V and 8 bases for J; bases not matched to a gene: 4. CDR3 loop: CASRLAGGPHEQFF. As DNA, the CDR3 is TGTGCCAGCAGACTAGCGGGAGGGCCCCATGAGCAGTTCTTC.

This clone turned up a few times. The chain recombines TRBV28 with TRBJ1-1; no clear D gene. This CDR3 has 12 amino acids. From germline, CDR1 is MDHEN and CDR2 SYDVKM. The V gene lost 3 bases and the J gene lost 7 bases, with 9 bases spanning the gap. The CDR3 DNA sequence: TGTGCCAGCAGTTTTGAAGAGTTTGAAGCTTTCTTT. Encoded protein: CASSFEEFEAFF. Filled out from reference TRBV28 and TRBJ1-1, the complete variable domain reads DVKVTQSSRYLVKRTGEKVFLECVQDMDHENMFWYRQDPGLGLRLIYFSYDVKMKEKGDIPEGYSVSREKKERFSLILESASTNQTSMYLCASSFEEFEAFFGQGTRLTVV.

The V call is TRBV19, the J call TRBJ2-7, with TRBD1 matching 7 bases. This CDR3 region has 15 residues. V lost 5 bases, J lost 3 bases, and 10 bases stayed unmatched. Germline values: CDR1 LNHDA, CDR2 SQIVND (reference sequence). The CDR3 nucleotides read TGTGCCAGTAGTCAACAGGGGATCCGTCGCTACGAGCAGTACTTC. This gives the protein CASSQQGIRRYEQYF.

The chain joins TRBV5-4 to TRBJ2-7, with 8 nucleotides matching TRBD2. The CDR3 totals 16 residues. Germline V gene lookup returns CDR1 SGHNT and CDR2 YYREEE (reference sequence). V was pared by 4 bases and J by 7 bases, with 16 bases of the junction left unmatched. CDR3 sequence: CASSPDLSGSKREQYF. CDR3 sequence (DNA): TGTGCCAGCAGCCCGGACCTCAGCGGGAGTAAGAGAGAGCAGTACTTC.

This clone has a handful of counts. The chain joins TRBV6-4 to TRBJ2-3; no definite D call. The CDR3 loop spans 12 amino acids. CDR1 is MRHNA, CDR2 SNTAGT, per germline. Trimming removed 4 bases from V and 5 bases from J, with 7 bases in between. The CDR3 region is CASSATGDTQYF. As DNA, the CDR3 is TGTGCCAGCAGTGCTACGGGAGATACGCAGTATTTT.

The V gene is TRBV29-1, the J gene TRBJ2-5; 7 positions agree with TRBD1. Trimming at V came to 0 bases and at J to 5 bases, leaving 3 bases not matched to a gene. Germline CDR1 is SQVTM and CDR2 is ANQGSEA. This CDR3 is 13 amino acids long. As DNA, the CDR3 is TGCAGCGTTGAAGAAGGGGGCGGGGAGACCCAGTACTTC. Translating it yields CSVEEGGGETQYF.

This clone was detected only a few times. The chain combines TRBV5-1 with TRBJ2-2, with 16 bases matching TRBD2. Looked up from germline, CDR1 is SGHRS and CDR2 is YFSETQ. The CDR3 has 17 residues. After removal of 4 bases from V and 5 bases from J, the junction contained 5 bases not matched to a gene. CDR3 sequence: CASSTGTSGRVTGELFF. DNA for the CDR3: TGCGCCAGCAGCACCGGGACTAGCGGGAGGGTTACCGGGGAGCTGTTTTTT.